The 26 T cell receptor beta chains given below trace back to one sample, sequenced in a study of T cell responses to AZD1222 COVID-19 vaccine. Profiled with immunoSEQ multiplex PCR; TCRdb holds only in-frame clones, not every one. The data hold approximately 120,000 clones, with about 91% observed a single time. Here the sequenced sample was peripheral blood, taken on day 0 of AZD1222 vaccination. The receptors were gathered from an adult in good health.

The rearrangement uses TRBV28 and TRBJ1-1; D is unresolved. Germline loops: CDR1 MDHEN, CDR2 SYDVKM. The V end lost 2 bases, the J end lost 5 bases, and 15 bases lay between the germline ends. The CDR3 sequence is 15 residues long. The CDR3 loop reads CASSLVHPTRTEAFF. The DNA for the CDR3 is TGTGCCAGCAGTTTAGTCCACCCGACCCGGACTGAAGCTTTCTTT.

The chain links TRBV28 to TRBJ1-2; 7 nucleotides line up with TRBD1. The germline V gene has CDR1 MDHEN and CDR2 SYDVKM. V gave up 7 bases and J gave up 4 bases; unmatched junction bases: 3. This CDR3 has 12 residues. The CDR3 DNA follows: TGTGCCAGCATCCGGACAGGCTATGGCTACACCTTC. This gives the protein CASIRTGYGYTF.

The chain combines TRBV11-2 with TRBJ1-5; D not certain. The V gene lost 6 bases and the J gene lost 0 bases, with 3 bases spanning the gap. CDR1 and CDR2 from the germline V gene are SGHAT and FQNNGV. The CDR3 is made up of 12 amino acids. CDR3 in DNA: TGTGCCAGCAGTCATAGCAATCAGCCCCAGCATTTT. It yields the protein CASSHSNQPQHF.

J is TRBJ1-2 and V is TRBV9, with TRBD1 matching over 9 bases. V gave up 2 bases and J gave up 4 bases; unmatched junction bases: 6. CDR3 length: 15 residues. Germline V gene data show CDR1 as SGDLS and CDR2 as YYNGEE. CDR3 sequence reads: CASSVEDRGFYGYTF. CDR3 in DNA: TGTGCCAGCAGCGTGGAGGACAGGGGATTCTATGGCTACACCTTC.

The J gene is TRBJ2-5, the V gene TRBV5-6; TRBD1 agrees at 10 bases. Germline-derived CDR1 and CDR2 are SGHDT and YYEEEE. J was trimmed by 1 base and V by 4 bases; bases with no gene match: 10. This CDR3 region has 17 residues. The CDR3 spells CASSPPGGTGVQETQYF. The CDR3 DNA is TGTGCCAGCAGCCCCCCAGGTGGGACAGGGGTCCAAGAGACCCAGTACTTC.

The chain joins TRBV5-1 to TRBJ2-3; 11 nucleotides line up with TRBD2. The CDR3 consists of 18 residues. The V and J ends lost 1 base and 4 bases, in that order; junction bases with no gene match: 11. Germline V gene data show CDR1 as SGHRS and CDR2 as YFSETQ. CDR3 sequence (DNA): TGCGCCAGCAGCTTGAGGGGTATTAGCGGGGGGGCCCCAGATACGCAGTATTTT. Translation: CASSLRGISGGAPDTQYF. The full variable domain, in which reference TRBV5-1 and TRBJ2-3 provide the parts outside the CDR3, is KAGVTQTPRYLIKTRGQQVTLSCSPISGHRSVSWYQQTPGQGLQFLFEYFSETQRNKGNFPGRFSGRQFSNSRSEMNVSTLELGDSALYLCASSLRGISGGAPDTQYFGPGTRLTVL.

The gene calls are TRBV4-2 and TRBJ2-5; D possibly corresponds to TRBD2 (5 bases). Trimming took off 1 base at V and 3 bases at J, with 9 bases between the two ends. The CDR3 runs to 14 residues. From germline, CDR1 is LGHNA and CDR2 YNFKEQ. The CDR3 DNA follows: TGTGCCAGCAGCCAAGGGACTGCTAAAGAGACCCAGTACTTC. Translating gives CASSQGTAKETQYF.

This clone was seen just once. This chain joins TRBV19 and TRBJ2-7; D may be TRBD1 (6 bases). The germline CDR1 and CDR2 sequences are LNHDA and SQIVND (reference sequence). V was shortened by 3 bases and J by 5 bases, with 11 bases between the two germline ends. The CDR3 spans 13 residues. CDR3 amino acids: CASSIGQLDEQYF. CDR3 bases: TGTGCCAGTAGTATCGGACAGCTTGACGAGCAGTACTTC.

J is TRBJ2-1 and V is TRBV7-8, with D unclear. V dropped 1 base and J dropped 3 bases, with 7 bases sitting between them. The CDR3 is made up of 14 amino acids. Germline CDR1 SGHVS, CDR2 FQNEAQ. CDR3 in DNA: TGTGCCAGCAGCTTAGTGAGGTACTACAATGAGCAGTTCTTC. Its translation: CASSLVRYYNEQFF.

The CDR3: CASSYSNGRKLFF. The CDR3 DNA reads TGTGCCAGCAGTTACTCGAACGGCCGAAAACTGTTTTTT. The chain has TRBV6-5 and TRBJ1-4, with D unresolved. Germline CDR1 reads MNHEY; CDR2 reads SVGAGI. CDR3 size: 13 residues. Trimming took 0 bases from V and 10 from J, leaving 9 bases between them.

The chain recombines TRBV7-2 with TRBJ2-6; 10 nucleotides line up with TRBD1. The germline V gene encodes CDR1 SGHTA and CDR2 FQGNSA. J was trimmed by 0 bases and V by 4 bases; bases with no gene match: 6. This CDR3 comprises 18 residues. The CDR3 DNA sequence: TGTGCCAGCAGCTACCGACAGGGGGCCGACTCTGGGGCCAACGTCCTGACTTTC. Amino acid sequence: CASSYRQGADSGANVLTF.

CDR3 sequence reads: CASSGQGAWITEAFF. The DNA for the CDR3 is TGTGCCAGTTCGGGGCAGGGGGCTTGGATCACTGAAGCTTTCTTT. V usage is TRBV19 and J usage is TRBJ1-1; 8 bases agree with TRBD1. The germline CDR1 and CDR2 sequences are LNHDA and SQIVND (reference sequence). The CDR3 runs 15 residues. The V segment lost 8 bases and the J segment 4 bases; nucleotides outside the gene matches: 12.

The chain recombines TRBV5-8 with TRBJ1-1; 7 positions match TRBD1. The V and J ends lost 4 bases and 11 bases, in that order; junction bases with no gene match: 17. This CDR3 is built from 15 residues. Germline V CDR1 and CDR2: SGHTS, YDEGEE. CDR3 bases: TGTGCCAGCAGCCCACCACAGGGGTCTCCCAGAGTGGCTTTCTTT. Protein: CASSPPQGSPRVAFF. Supplemented by reference TRBV5-8 and TRBJ1-1, the full variable domain reads EAGVTQSPTHLIKTRGQQATLRCSPISGHTSVYWYQQALGLGLQFLLWYDEGEERNRGNFPPRFSGRQFPNYSSELNVNALELEDSALYLCASSPPQGSPRVAFFGQGTRLTVV.

The chain is built from TRBV19 and TRBJ1-6; D is unclear. The CDR3 contains 15 residues. CDR1 and CDR2 (germline): LNHDA, SQIVND (reference sequence). V was trimmed by 8 bases and J by 0 bases, leaving 11 bases between them. CDR3 in DNA: TGTGCCAGTGGACTACAGAGCTCCTATAATTCACCCCTCCACTTT. Encoded protein: CASGLQSSYNSPLHF.

The chain recombines TRBV2 with TRBJ2-3; D is unresolved. Trimming took 5 bases from V and 1 from J, leaving 7 bases between them. Per germline, CDR1 SNHLY and CDR2 FYNNEI. The length of the CDR3 is 13 residues. The CDR3 is CASSRRGTDTQYF. The CDR3 DNA sequence: TGTGCCAGCAGTCGACGGGGCACAGATACGCAGTATTTT.

The rearrangement joins TRBV27 to TRBJ1-5, with no clear D. The CDR3 is 15 residues long. V lost 6 bases to trimming and J lost 3 bases, with 15 bases between them. CDR1 is MNHEY, CDR2 SMNVEV, per germline (reference sequence). CDR3 protein: CASRARDVFNQPQHF. Here the CDR3 DNA reads TGTGCCAGCAGGGCAAGAGATGTGTTCAATCAGCCCCAGCATTTT.

The gene calls are TRBV9 and TRBJ1-2; 10 positions agree with TRBD1. This CDR3 has 14 amino acids. Germline CDR1 is SGDLS and CDR2 is YYNGEE. V lost 4 bases to trimming and J lost 4 bases; unmatched junction nucleotides: 4. CDR3 loop: CASSTRTGGYGYTF. CDR3 nucleotide sequence: TGTGCCAGCAGCACTCGGACAGGGGGCTATGGCTACACCTTC.

The V and J genes are TRBV11-3 and TRBJ1-6; D remains ambiguous. V lost 3 bases and J 7 bases, leaving 10 bases between the germline ends. The CDR3 totals 14 residues. CDR1 is SGHNT, CDR2 YENEEA, per germline. Here the CDR3 reads CASSLGYPNSPLHF. DNA of the CDR3: TGTGCCAGCAGCTTGGGGTACCCCAATTCACCCCTCCACTTT.

V usage is TRBV6-5 and J usage is TRBJ2-7; D is perhaps TRBD2 (6 bases). Germline V gives CDR1 MNHEY, CDR2 SVGAGI. The ends were cut back, 7 bases at V and 4 bases at J, with 17 bases in the middle. The CDR3 length is 14 residues. CDR3 DNA sequence: TGTGCCAGCATGGTAGGAGGGGCGAGGTACGAGCAGTACTTC. This translates into CASMVGGARYEQYF.

This clone has just one count. The genes are TRBV7-9 and TRBJ2-7, with no clear D. Trimming pared 8 bases from V and 5 bases from J, leaving 10 bases between. This CDR3 spans 11 amino acids. CDR1 is SEHNR and CDR2 is FQNEAQ in the germline V gene (reference sequence). The CDR3 here is CASEETDEQYF. CDR3 coding DNA: TGTGCCAGCGAAGAAACGGACGAGCAGTACTTC.

The rearrangement links TRBV5-1 to TRBJ2-1; perhaps TRBD1 as D (6 bases). Trimming shortened V by 4 bases and J by 5 bases, and 19 bases separated the two germline ends. Germline-derived CDR1 and CDR2 are SGHRS and YFSETQ. The CDR3 loop spans 16 amino acids. The CDR3 sequence: CASSMPQGSGNNEQFF. CDR3 coding DNA: TGCGCCAGCAGCATGCCCCAGGGGTCAGGGAACAATGAGCAGTTCTTC.

V usage is TRBV5-1 and J usage is TRBJ2-7, with TRBD2 matching over 7 bases. Germline-derived CDR1 and CDR2 are SGHRS and YFSETQ. There are 14 residues in the CDR3. Trimming took 5 bases from V and 1 from J; bases not matched to a gene: 6. This chain's CDR3 is CASRAGPASYEQYF. The CDR3 DNA reads TGCGCCAGCAGAGCGGGGCCTGCATCCTACGAGCAGTACTTC.

CDR3 residues: CASSQQYRQGNTEAFF. CDR3 bases: TGTGCCAGCAGCCAACAGTATCGGCAGGGGAACACTGAAGCTTTCTTT. The chain employs TRBV16 and TRBJ1-1; D might be TRBD1 (5 bases). The CDR3 sequence is 16 residues long. Germline V gives CDR1 KGHSY, CDR2 FQNENV. V gave up 2 bases and J gave up 1 base, with 14 bases separating them.

V usage is TRBV3-1 (or the pseudogene TRBV3-2) and J usage is TRBJ2-6; weak D call: TRBD1 (6 bases). Germline V gene sequence: CDR1 LGHDT, CDR2 YNNKEL (reference sequence). Trimming took 2 bases from V and 4 from J, leaving 12 bases between them. The length of the CDR3 is 16 residues. The CDR3 region is CASSQHGQSGANVLTF. DNA of the CDR3: TGTGCCAGCAGCCAACACGGACAGTCGGGGGCCAACGTCCTGACTTTC.

The chain recombines TRBV3-1 (or the pseudogene TRBV3-2) with TRBJ2-7; D call uncertain. Germline CDR1 and CDR2: LGHDT and YNNKEL (reference sequence). The CDR3 runs to 10 residues. Trimming took 8 bases from V and 2 from J, leaving 4 bases between them. CDR3 DNA: TGTGCCAGCGGGACCTACGAGCAGTACTTC. Translated: CASGTYEQYF.

In its sample, this clone was seen a few times. The chain couples TRBV5-4 to TRBJ1-5, with a possible D match to TRBD1 (6 bases). Trimming took off 4 bases at V and 9 bases at J, with 20 bases between the two ends. CDR1 and CDR2 (germline): SGHNT, YYREEE (reference sequence). This CDR3 is built from 15 residues. The CDR3: CASSRGGRDNGPQHF. The CDR3 region has the DNA TGTGCCAGCAGCAGGGGGGGAAGGGACAACGGGCCCCAGCATTTT.